This entry lists 13 T cell receptor beta chains sequenced from one sample in a study of glioma-infiltrating T cells. TCR alpha and beta CDR3 regions were amplified from RNA using iRepertoire nested multiplex PCR. TCRdb reprocessed the multiplex PCR reads with MiXCR, giving one entry per CDR3 protein. In the table there are 300,000 to 400,000 distinct CDR3 sequences, less than 50% of which are singletons. Sequencing was performed on glioma tissue, nonneoplastic brain tissue, or PBMCs (not recorded which). The receptors come from a human donor with low-grade glioma or glioblastoma, undergoing nonglioma brain surgery, or in good health (not recorded which).

A few counts support this clonotype. The V gene is TRBV20-1, the J gene TRBJ1-5, with D possibly TRBD1 on 5 matching bases. This CDR3 is built from 15 residues. Trimming pared 3 bases from V and 3 bases from J, leaving 15 bases between. CDR1 is DFQATT and CDR2 is SNEGSKA in the germline V gene (reference sequence). CDR3 sequence (DNA): TGCAGTGCTAGCAACAGGATCTACCTCAATCAGCCCCAGCATTTT. This sequence encodes CSASNRIYLNQPQHF.

With respect to this clonotype: A much larger clone lies one base from this, so it may be a read error. The V and J genes are TRBV7-2 and TRBJ2-1; D is perhaps TRBD1 (6 bases). The CDR3 contains 13 residues. Germline CDR1 reads SGHTA; CDR2 reads FQGNSA. Trimming pared 6 bases from V and 6 bases from J, leaving 12 bases between. The CDR3 is CASSWDTGNEQFF. In DNA, the CDR3 is TGTGCCAGCAGTTGGGACACGGGCAATGAGCAGTTCTTC.

This clonotype was recorded once. This sequence joins TRBV20-1 and TRBJ1-5; D gene ambiguous. Germline V gene lookup returns CDR1 DFQATT and CDR2 SNEGSKA (reference sequence). This CDR3 has 14 residues. The V and J ends lost 4 bases and 2 bases respectively, with 12 bases between them. The CDR3 reads CSATDGVGNQPQHF. In DNA, the CDR3 is TGCAGTGCTACAGACGGGGTTGGCAATCAGCCCCAGCATTTT.

This CDR3 is CASSPQYPSREQYF. CDR3 sequence (DNA): TGCGCCAGCAGCCCGCAGTATCCTAGTCGTGAGCAGTACTTC. The rearrangement uses TRBV4-1 and TRBJ2-7; D ambiguous. CDR1 MGHRA and CDR2 YSYEKL come from the germline V gene. The CDR3 spans 14 residues. The V end was cut by 4 bases, the J end by 7 bases, with 17 bases between.

This chain links TRBV6-2 or TRBV6-3 with TRBJ2-7, with 11 bases lining up with TRBD1. J was trimmed by 7 bases and V by 5 bases; bases with no gene match: 13. The CDR3 length is 16 residues. In germline, CDR1 is MNHEY, CDR2 SVGEGT. The CDR3 loop reads CASSVFGQGARNEQYF. CDR3 coding DNA: TGTGCCAGCAGTGTCTTTGGACAGGGGGCAAGGAATGAGCAGTACTTC.

This clonotype was picked up a small number of times. The chain employs TRBV3-1 and TRBJ2-4; D not certain. Trimming pared 4 bases from V and 7 bases from J, leaving 17 bases between. Per germline, CDR1 LGHDT and CDR2 YNNKEL (reference sequence). The CDR3 covers 15 residues. The CDR3 nucleotides read TGTGCCAGCAGCCCCTTCAAGAAGGGTATGAACATTCAGTACTTC. Translation gives CASSPFKKGMNIQYF.

This clonotype was found many times. The chain joins TRBV27 to TRBJ2-7; 7 bases align to TRBD2. The CDR3 contains 14 residues. Trimming took 1 base from V and 5 from J; bases not matched to a gene: 5. From germline, CDR1 is MNHEY and CDR2 SMNVEV (reference sequence). The CDR3 coding sequence is TGTGCCAGCAGTTTATTTGCGGGAGACGACGAGCAGTACTTC. Protein: CASSLFAGDDEQYF.

To note about this clonotype: A much more abundant neighbour one base away suggests this may be a read error. The chain is built from TRBV27 and TRBJ1-4, with a tentative D call TRBD1 (6 bases). Looked up from germline, CDR1 is MNHEY and CDR2 is SMNVEV (reference sequence). The CDR3 runs to 17 residues. In nucleotides, the CDR3 is TGTGTCAGCAGTCCCCACTGGACAGACCTAGGGGGTGAAAAACTGTTTTTT. It is translated as CVSSPHWTDLGGEKLFF.

The gene calls are TRBV4-2 and TRBJ2-1; 7 nucleotides align to TRBD1. Germline-derived CDR1 and CDR2 are LGHNA and YNFKEQ. This CDR3 has 14 residues. Trimming removed 5 bases from V and 6 bases from J; junction bases left unmatched: 7. In DNA, the CDR3 is TGTGCCAGCAGCTCTGCCAACAGGGGCAATGAGCAGTTCTTC. Translating gives CASSSANRGNEQFF.

This clonotype appeared a few times. The chain couples TRBV27 to TRBJ2-7; 8 nucleotides line up with TRBD2. CDR3 size: 12 residues. After removal of 7 bases from V and 7 bases from J, the junction contained 6 bases not matched to a gene. The germline CDR1 and CDR2 sequences are MNHEY and SMNVEV (reference sequence). CDR3 DNA sequence: TGTGCCAGCACCGGACTAGCTCGGGAGCAGTACTTC. This sequence encodes CASTGLAREQYF.

Remarks on this clonotype: Possible read error: a much larger clone is one base away. This chain connects TRBV6-2 or TRBV6-3 to TRBJ1-1; D gene uncertain. Trimming stripped 5 bases from V and 5 bases from J, with 18 bases between. This CDR3 spans 15 amino acids. CDR1 MNHEY and CDR2 SVGEGT come from the germline V gene. The CDR3 protein is CASSPAPFLSTEAFF. The CDR3 region has the DNA TGTGCCAGCAGTCCTGCGCCCTTCCTGAGTACTGAAGCTTTCTTT.

Details on this clonotype: This may arise from a read error, as a much more abundant clone is one base away. CDR3 coding DNA: TGTGCCGGCAGTTACGAAACGGGGTACGAGCAGTACTTC. Translating it yields CAGSYETGYEQYF. The chain joins TRBV28 to TRBJ2-5; maybe TRBD2 (5 bases). The DNA end is a closer match to TRBJ2-7, so the J assignment may be wrong. This CDR3 is 13 amino acids long. Per the germline V gene, CDR1 is MDHEN and CDR2 is SYDVKM.

The chain combines TRBV19 with TRBJ2-1; 7 bases agree with TRBD2. With V trimmed by 5 bases and J by 4 bases, 14 bases remained unmatched. CDR1 and CDR2 from the germline V gene are LNHDA and SQIVND (reference sequence). This CDR3 is built from 17 residues. The CDR3 nucleotides are TGTGCCAGTAGTTTTTATGAGCGCGCTAGCGGATACAATGAGCAGTTCTTC. This translates into CASSFYERASGYNEQFF.